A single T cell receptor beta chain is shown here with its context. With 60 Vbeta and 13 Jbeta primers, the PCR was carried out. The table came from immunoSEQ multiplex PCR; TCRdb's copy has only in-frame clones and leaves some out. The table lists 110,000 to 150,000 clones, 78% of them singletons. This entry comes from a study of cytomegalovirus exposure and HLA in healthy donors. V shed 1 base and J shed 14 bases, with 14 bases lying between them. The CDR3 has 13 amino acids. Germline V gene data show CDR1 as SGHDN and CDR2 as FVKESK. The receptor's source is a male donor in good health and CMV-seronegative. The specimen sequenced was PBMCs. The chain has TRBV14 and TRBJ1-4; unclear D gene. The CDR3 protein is CASSQGELGSLFF. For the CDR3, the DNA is TGTGCCAGCAGCCAAGGGGAGCTCGGGAGCCTGTTTTTT.